This T cell receptor (beta chain) emerged from a study of T-cell memory formation after mild COVID-19. General study findings and limits: The main location of contracting CD4+ clones was CM and EM, and that of contracting CD8+ clones was EMRA.

Per germline, CDR1 MNHNY and CDR2 SVGAGI (reference sequence). CDR3 length: 15 amino acids. The V gene lost 0 bases and the J gene lost 2 bases, with 10 bases spanning the gap. Via MiXCR, TCRdb re-called the 5' RACE reads, giving one row per CDR3 protein. The sample lists about 540,000 distinct CDR3 sequences, over 20% seen once, with around 13% in the top ten. In its sample, this clonotype was seen many times. Antigen: not known. The material sequenced was PBMCs or a T cell subset sorted from them (not recorded which). The TCR sequence derives from an adult woman who had mild COVID-19 (a few samples of this study predate the infection). Cell type and time point are not known. The chain employs TRBV6-6 and TRBJ1-2; D gene ambiguous. CDR3 in amino acids: CASSYSRLLNYGYTF. As DNA, the CDR3 is TGTGCCAGCAGTTACTCAAGACTGCTAAACTATGGCTACACCTTC.